The 6 T cell receptor beta chains listed next were all sequenced from one sample in a study of blood T cell repertoires in COVID-19. Using immunoSEQ multiplex PCR, the repertoire was profiled, and TCRdb retains in-frame clones only, with some absent. Among fewer than 200,000 clones listed, 83% were seen once. Input material: PBMCs or T cells enriched from blood (not recorded which). The receptors here all came from a woman between 50 and 59 years old who had recovered from COVID-19.

The V gene is TRBV12-3 or TRBV12-4, the J gene TRBJ1-6; unclear D gene. The CDR3 is made up of 13 amino acids. V was pared by 6 bases and J by 13 bases, with 16 bases between. The CDR3, as DNA: TGTGCCAGCAGGCTAGGATATTTCCCCCCCCTCCACTTT. This encodes CASRLGYFPPLHF.

This sequence joins TRBV29-1 and TRBJ1-6; D gene unclear. This CDR3 has 12 residues. V lost 5 bases and J 7 bases, leaving 9 bases between the germline ends. Germline V gene data show CDR1 as SQVTM and CDR2 as ANQGSEA. CDR3 sequence: CSVQAENSPLHF. The CDR3 nucleotides read TGCAGCGTTCAGGCAGAGAATTCACCCCTCCACTTT.

A single count supports this clone. The rearrangement joins TRBV9 to TRBJ1-1, with D possibly matching TRBD1 (6 bases). Germline CDR1 is SGDLS and CDR2 is YYNGEE. Trimming stripped 0 bases from V and 1 base from J, with 10 bases between. This CDR3 is built from 15 residues. The CDR3 loop is CASSVGGTPNTEAFF. CDR3 DNA: TGTGCCAGCAGCGTAGGGGGGACACCGAACACTGAAGCTTTCTTT.

The chain recombines TRBV18 with TRBJ1-3, with 8 bases identical to TRBD1. CDR1 KGHSH and CDR2 LQKENI come from the germline V gene. V dropped 4 bases and J dropped 1; count of bases not matched to a gene: 6. This CDR3 has 16 amino acids. CDR3 sequence reads: CASSQRQGPSGNTIYF. CDR3 DNA sequence: TGTGCCAGCTCACAACGACAGGGGCCGTCTGGAAACACCATATATTTT. The variable domain in full, completed from reference TRBV18 and TRBJ1-3, reads NAGVMQNPRHLVRRRGQEARLRCSPMKGHSHVYWYRQLPEEGLKFMVYLQKENIIDESGMPKERFSAEFPKEGPSILRIQQVVRGDSAAYFCASSQRQGPSGNTIYFGEGSWLTVV.

This chain uses TRBV2 with TRBJ2-1; TRBD2 agrees at 10 bases. The junction had 11 bases not matched to a gene; V was cut back by 6 bases and J by 0 bases. The CDR3 length is 18 residues. Germline values: CDR1 SNHLY, CDR2 FYNNEI. The CDR3 protein is CASRPGLAWESSYNEQFF. Here the CDR3 DNA reads TGTGCCAGCAGGCCGGGACTAGCGTGGGAGAGCTCCTACAATGAGCAGTTCTTC. The full variable domain, with the rest looked up from reference TRBV2 and TRBJ2-1, is EPEVTQTPSHQVTQMGQEVILRCVPISNHLYFYWYRQILGQKVEFLVSFYNNEISEKSEIFDDQFSVERPDGSNFTLKIRSTKLEDSAMYFCASRPGLAWESSYNEQFFGPGTRLTVL.

This clone was observed a handful of times. The chain uses TRBV6-5 and TRBJ1-1; a possible D gene is TRBD1 (5 bases). The CDR3 has 15 residues. CDR1 MNHEY and CDR2 SVGAGI come from the germline V gene. Trimming shortened V by 0 bases and J by 4 bases, and 12 bases separated the two germline ends. CDR3: CASSYSMNGGTEAFF. CDR3 nucleotides: TGTGCCAGCAGTTACTCAATGAACGGGGGCACTGAAGCTTTCTTT.